The present entry profiles one T cell receptor beta chain with its context. Its target is not known. The sample belongs to a study of T cells in localized non-small cell lung cancer. The V gene's germline CDR1 is KGHSH and CDR2 LQKENI. This CDR3 spans 14 amino acids. Trimming removed 7 bases from V and 2 bases from J, with 13 bases in between. Some clones are missing from TCRdb's copy, which holds only in-frame ones; the method was immunoSEQ multiplex PCR. This table has roughly 4,900 clones, 25% to 35% appearing once. Study-wide findings and caveats: A denser population of T cells in blood accompanied longer overall survival. As only one tumor region underwent sequencing, heterogeneity remains possible. Compared with tumor, uninvolved adjacent lung displayed greater T cell clonality, ranking highest overall.

The chain joins TRBV18 to TRBJ2-3; no clear D. This receptor was obtained from a female donor aged 60 or older with stage I lung adenocarcinoma. Specimen: lung tumor tissue, collected before any cancer treatment. The CDR3 DNA is TGTGCCAGCTTTCCTGGTGGATACACAGATACGCAGTATTTT. This codes for CASFPGGYTDTQYF.